This T cell receptor (beta chain) comes out of a study of PD-1 blockade in classical Hodgkin lymphoma. Repertoires were generated with immunoSEQ multiplex PCR, while TCRdb's copy carries only in-frame clones and drops some. Among 20,000 to 25,000 clones listed, approximately 67% were seen once. J gave up 10 bases and V 4 bases, and 7 bases lay outside the gene matches. From germline, CDR1 is SGHRS and CDR2 YFSETQ. The CDR3 is 12 amino acids. Time point indicated: cycle 4 day 1 (C4D1), after less than 7 weeks of nivolumab. Relapses following autologous stem cell transplantation were seen in all patients, with brentuximab vedotin exposure varying. Starting with thawed PBMCs, CD4+ T cells were purified by magnetic negative selection.

The source is a human donor with classical Hodgkin lymphoma. The chain recombines TRBV5-1 with TRBJ2-7; 8 bases align to TRBD1. The source material was CD4+ T cells from blood, sampled before the fourth cycle of nivolumab. The CDR3 DNA sequence: TGCGCCAGCAGCGTGGACAGGGCAGGTCAGTACTTC. Translated: CASSVDRAGQYF.